Listed below are T cell receptor beta chains from one sample, sequenced in a study of long-term antiretroviral therapy in people with HIV. Generated by immunoSEQ multiplex PCR, the TCRdb table keeps only in-frame clones and is missing some. This repertoire shows nearly 50,000 clones, around 80% found once; its top ten account for more than 2.5%. The specimen was unsorted PBMCs, collected 0.8 years after starting antiretroviral therapy. Receptors were obtained from a young woman with HIV. The CDR3 runs from the conserved cysteine through the conserved F or W. The D gene is left open where the match is weak. A row's size may be missing; if present it is once, few, many or a size class.

>.|TRBJ2-7|TRBV28|.|15
TGTGCCAGCAGCCCTAGGGCGGGAAGAAGGAACGAGCAGTACTTC
CASSPRAGRRNEQYF
>.|TRBJ1-5|TRBV7-2|.|16
TGTGCCAGCAGCTTAGACGGCAGGCGATATTATCAGCCCCAGCATTTT
CASSLDGRRYYQPQHF
>TRBD2|TRBJ2-1|TRBV9|.|13
TGTGCCAGCGAAGCGGGAGATCAGGATGAGCAGTTCTTC
CASEAGDQDEQFF
>.|TRBJ2-7|TRBV11-2|.|15
TGTGCCAGCAGCTTAGCGGGGCGGGCAGGCTACGAGCAGTACTTC
CASSLAGRAGYEQYF
>.|TRBJ1-5|TRBV28|.|14
TGTGCCAGCAGTTTACCCGGGGGACACCAGCCCCAGCATTTT
CASSLPGGHQPQHF
>.|TRBJ1-2|TRBV4-3|.|15
TGCGCCAGCAGCCAAGTCTCTGGGGGCCTCAGCGGCTACACCTTC
CASSQVSGGLSGYTF
>.|TRBJ1-1|TRBV7-6|.|14
TGTGCCAGCAGCTTAGTCGGCAGGAACACTGAAGCTTTCTTT
CASSLVGRNTEAFF
>.|TRBJ2-6|TRBV19|.|14
TGTGCTGTGGGGGCAGGCTCTGGGGCCAACGTCCTGACTTTC
CAVGAGSGANVLTF
>.|TRBJ2-1|TRBV13|.|17
TGTGCCAGCAGCTTAGGCATCGGTGGCAGGGGCCACAATGAGCAGTTCTTC
CASSLGIGGRGHNEQFF
>.|TRBJ2-3|TRBV7-9|.|15
TGTGCCAGCAGCTCGACGGACACTAGCACAGATACGCAGTATTTT
CASSSTDTSTDTQYF
>.|TRBJ2-1|TRBV7-6|.|17
TGTGCCAGCAGTCGCGAAACCCTCGGGGCTTTGAACGGTGAGCAGTTCTTC
CASSRETLGALNGEQFF
>.|TRBJ1-1|TRBV20-1|few|11
TGCAGTGCTAGTACGGTCACGAGCGCTTTCTTT
CSASTVTSAFF
>TRBD2|TRBJ2-4|TRBV27|.|18
TGTGCCAGCAGTTTACGCAGCGGGAGAGGCCTAGCCAAAAACATTCAGTACTTC
CASSLRSGRGLAKNIQYF
>.|TRBJ2-3|TRBV6-6|.|14
TGTGCCAGCAGTTACTCGGAGGGCGCAGATACGCAGTATTTT
CASSYSEGADTQYF
>.|TRBJ1-1|TRBV27|.|11
TGTGCCAGCAGTCTTGGACGCGAAGCTTTCTTT
CASSLGREAFF
>.|TRBJ1-2|TRBV5-4|once|13
TGTGCCAGCAGCTCCGGTTCCTATGATGGCTACACCTTC
CASSSGSYDGYTF
>TRBD1|TRBJ2-7|TRBV7-6|.|15
TGTGCCAGCAGCTTGACCGGGACAGACTCCTACGAGCAGTACTTC
CASSLTGTDSYEQYF